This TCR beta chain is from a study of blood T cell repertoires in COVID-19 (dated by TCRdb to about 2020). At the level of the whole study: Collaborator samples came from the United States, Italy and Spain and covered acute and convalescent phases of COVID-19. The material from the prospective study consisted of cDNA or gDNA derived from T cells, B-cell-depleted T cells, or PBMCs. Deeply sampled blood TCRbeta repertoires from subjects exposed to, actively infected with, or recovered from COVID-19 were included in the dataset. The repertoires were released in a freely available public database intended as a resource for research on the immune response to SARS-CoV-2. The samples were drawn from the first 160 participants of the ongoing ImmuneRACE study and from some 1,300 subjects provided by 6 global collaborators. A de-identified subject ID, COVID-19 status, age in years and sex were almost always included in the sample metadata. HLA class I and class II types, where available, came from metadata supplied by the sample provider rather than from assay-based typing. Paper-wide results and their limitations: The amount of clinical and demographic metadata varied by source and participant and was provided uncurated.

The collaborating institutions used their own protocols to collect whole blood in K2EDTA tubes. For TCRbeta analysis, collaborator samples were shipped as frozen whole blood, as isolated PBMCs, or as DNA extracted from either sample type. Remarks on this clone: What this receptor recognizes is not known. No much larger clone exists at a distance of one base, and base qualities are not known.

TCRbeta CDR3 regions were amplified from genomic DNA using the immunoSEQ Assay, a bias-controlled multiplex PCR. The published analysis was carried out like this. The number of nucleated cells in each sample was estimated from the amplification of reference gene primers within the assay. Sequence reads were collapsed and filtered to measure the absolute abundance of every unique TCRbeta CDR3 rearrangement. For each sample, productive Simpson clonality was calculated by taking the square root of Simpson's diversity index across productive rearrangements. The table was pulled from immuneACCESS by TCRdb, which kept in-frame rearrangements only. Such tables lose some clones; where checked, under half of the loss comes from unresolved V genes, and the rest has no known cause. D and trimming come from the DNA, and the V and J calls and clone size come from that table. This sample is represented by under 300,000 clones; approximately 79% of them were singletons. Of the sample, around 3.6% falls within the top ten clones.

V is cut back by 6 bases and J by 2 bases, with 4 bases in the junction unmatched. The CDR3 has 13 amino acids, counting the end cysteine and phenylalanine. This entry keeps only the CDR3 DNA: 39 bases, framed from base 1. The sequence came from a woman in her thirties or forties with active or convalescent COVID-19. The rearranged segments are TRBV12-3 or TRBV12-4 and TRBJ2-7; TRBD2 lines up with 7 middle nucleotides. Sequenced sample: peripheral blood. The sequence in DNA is TGTGCCAGCAGCGGCGCGGGGGCCTACGAGCAGTACTTC. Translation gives CASSGAGAYEQYF.